This T cell receptor (beta chain) was found in a study of naive and memory T cell subsets. This CDR3 has 12 residues. Trimming stripped 6 bases from V and 2 bases from J, with 8 bases between. Two oligonucleotides, mixed equimolar, formed the beta constant-region primer covering TRBC1 and TRBC2. TCRdb analysed the UMI-ligation and nested PCR reads with MiXCR anew, one entry per CDR3 protein. The sample includes around 160,000 distinct CDR3 sequences, more than 15% of them seen just once. This clonotype has a handful of counts. The antigen is not known. Notes on the study in general: Each distinct alpha or beta sequence counts as one clonotype.

The sequence came from a human donor in good health. V is TRBV12-3 or TRBV12-4 and J is TRBJ2-7; no clear D gene. Sequenced sample: naive CD4+ T cells from blood. CDR3 residues: CASRRRAYEQYF. CDR3 sequence (DNA): TGTGCCAGCAGGCGCAGAGCCTACGAGCAGTACTTC.